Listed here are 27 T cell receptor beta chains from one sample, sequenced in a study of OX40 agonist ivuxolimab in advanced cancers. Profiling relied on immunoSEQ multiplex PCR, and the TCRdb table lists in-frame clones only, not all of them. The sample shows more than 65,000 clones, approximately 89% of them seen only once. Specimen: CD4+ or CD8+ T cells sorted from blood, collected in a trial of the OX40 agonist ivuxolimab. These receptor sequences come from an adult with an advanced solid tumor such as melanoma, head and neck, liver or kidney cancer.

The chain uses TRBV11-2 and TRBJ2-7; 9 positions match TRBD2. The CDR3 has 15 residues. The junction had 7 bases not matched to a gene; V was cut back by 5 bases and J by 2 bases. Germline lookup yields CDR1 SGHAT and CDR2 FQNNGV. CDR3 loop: CASSRTSGQTYEQYF. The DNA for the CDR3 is TGTGCCAGCAGCCGCACTAGCGGGCAAACCTACGAGCAGTACTTC. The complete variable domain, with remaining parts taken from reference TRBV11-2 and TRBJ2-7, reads EAGVAQSPRYKIIEKRQSVAFWCNPISGHATLYWYQQILGQGPKLLIQFQNNGVVDDSQLPKDRFSAERLKGVDSTLKIQPAKLEDSAVYLCASSRTSGQTYEQYFGPGTRLTVT.

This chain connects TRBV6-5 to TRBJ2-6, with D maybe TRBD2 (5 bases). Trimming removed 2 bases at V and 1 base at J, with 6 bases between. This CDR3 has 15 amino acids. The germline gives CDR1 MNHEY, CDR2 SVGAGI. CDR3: CASSYRGSGANVLTF. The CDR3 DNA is TGTGCCAGCAGTTACAGAGGGTCTGGGGCCAACGTCCTGACTTTC.

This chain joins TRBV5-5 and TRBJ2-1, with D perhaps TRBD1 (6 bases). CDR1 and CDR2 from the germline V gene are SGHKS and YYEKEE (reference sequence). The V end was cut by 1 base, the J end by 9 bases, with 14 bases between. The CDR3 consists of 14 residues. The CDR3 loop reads CASSLLGGAGEQFF. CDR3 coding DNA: TGTGCCAGCAGCTTGTTAGGGGGAGCTGGTGAGCAGTTCTTC. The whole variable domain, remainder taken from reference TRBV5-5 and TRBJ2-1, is DAGVTQSPTHLIKTRGQQVTLRCSPISGHKSVSWYQQVLGQGPQFIFQYYEKEERGRGNFPDRFSARQFPNYSSELNVNALLLGDSALYLCASSLLGGAGEQFFGPGTRLTVL.

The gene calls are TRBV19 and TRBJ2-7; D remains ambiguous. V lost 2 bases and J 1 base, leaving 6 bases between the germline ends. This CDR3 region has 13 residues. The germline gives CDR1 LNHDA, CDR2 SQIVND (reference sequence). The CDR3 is CASSISGSYEQYF. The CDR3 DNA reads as TGTGCCAGTAGTATAAGTGGGTCCTACGAGCAGTACTTC.

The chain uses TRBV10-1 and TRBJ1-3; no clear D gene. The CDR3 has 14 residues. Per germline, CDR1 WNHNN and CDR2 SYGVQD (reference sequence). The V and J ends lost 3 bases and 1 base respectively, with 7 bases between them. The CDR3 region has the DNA TGCGCCAGCAGTGATTCCGGGTCTGGAAACACCATATATTTT. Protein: CASSDSGSGNTIYF.

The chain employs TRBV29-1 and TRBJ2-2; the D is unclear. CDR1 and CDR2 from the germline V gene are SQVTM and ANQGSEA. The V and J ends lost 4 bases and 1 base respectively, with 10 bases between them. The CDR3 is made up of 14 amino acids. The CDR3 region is CSVVGKLNTGELFF. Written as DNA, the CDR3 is TGCAGCGTTGTTGGCAAACTGAACACCGGGGAGCTGTTTTTT.

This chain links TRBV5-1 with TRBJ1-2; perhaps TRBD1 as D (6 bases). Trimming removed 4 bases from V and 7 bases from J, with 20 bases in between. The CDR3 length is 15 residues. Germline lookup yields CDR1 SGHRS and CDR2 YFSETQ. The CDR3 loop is CASSRVGTSEGGYTF. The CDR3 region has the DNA TGCGCCAGCAGCCGGGTGGGGACATCAGAGGGTGGCTACACCTTC.

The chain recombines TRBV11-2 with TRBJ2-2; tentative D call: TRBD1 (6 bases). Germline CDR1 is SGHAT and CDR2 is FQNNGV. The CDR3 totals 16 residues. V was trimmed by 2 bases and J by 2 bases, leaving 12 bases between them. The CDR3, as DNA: TGTGCCAGCAGCTTAACTGGGGGCATTAACACCGGGGAGCTGTTTTTT. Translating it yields CASSLTGGINTGELFF.

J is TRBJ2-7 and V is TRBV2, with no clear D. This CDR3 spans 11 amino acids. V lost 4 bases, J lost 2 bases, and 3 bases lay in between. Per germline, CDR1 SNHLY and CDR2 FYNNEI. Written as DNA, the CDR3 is TGTGCCAGCAGTGGCGCCTACGAGCAGTACTTC. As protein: CASSGAYEQYF.

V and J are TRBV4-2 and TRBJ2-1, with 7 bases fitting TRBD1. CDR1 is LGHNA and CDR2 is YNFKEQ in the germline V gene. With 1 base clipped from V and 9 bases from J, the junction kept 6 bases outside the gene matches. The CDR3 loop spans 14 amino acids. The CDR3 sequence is CASSQGRGYGEQFF. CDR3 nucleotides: TGTGCCAGCAGCCAAGGCAGGGGGTACGGTGAGCAGTTCTTC.

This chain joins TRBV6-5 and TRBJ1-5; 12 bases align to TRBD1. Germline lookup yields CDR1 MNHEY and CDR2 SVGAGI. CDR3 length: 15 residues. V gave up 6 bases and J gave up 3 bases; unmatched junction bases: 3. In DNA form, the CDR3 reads TGTGCCAGCAGGGGACAGGGGGCGAACAATCAGCCCCAGCATTTT. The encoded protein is CASRGQGANNQPQHF.

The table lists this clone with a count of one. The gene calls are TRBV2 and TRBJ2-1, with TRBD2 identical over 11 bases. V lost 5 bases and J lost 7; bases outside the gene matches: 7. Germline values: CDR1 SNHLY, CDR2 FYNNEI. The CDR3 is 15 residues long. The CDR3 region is CASSPRLAGINEQFF. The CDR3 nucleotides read TGTGCCAGCAGTCCACGACTAGCGGGAATTAATGAGCAGTTCTTC.

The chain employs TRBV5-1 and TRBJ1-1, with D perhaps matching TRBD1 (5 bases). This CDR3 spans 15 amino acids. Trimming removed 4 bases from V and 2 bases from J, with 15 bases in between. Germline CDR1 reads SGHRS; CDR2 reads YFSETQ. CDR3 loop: CASSPSGGINTEAFF. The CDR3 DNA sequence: TGCGCCAGCAGCCCCTCTGGGGGGATCAACACTGAAGCTTTCTTT.

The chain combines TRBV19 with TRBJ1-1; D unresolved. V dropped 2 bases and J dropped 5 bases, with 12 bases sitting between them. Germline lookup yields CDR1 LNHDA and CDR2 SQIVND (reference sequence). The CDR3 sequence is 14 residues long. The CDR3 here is CASSITARGTEAFF. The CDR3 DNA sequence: TGTGCCAGTAGTATAACCGCTCGAGGGACTGAAGCTTTCTTT. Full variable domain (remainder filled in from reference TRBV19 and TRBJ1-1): DGGITQSPKYLFRKEGQNVTLSCEQNLNHDAMYWYRQDPGQGLRLIYYSQIVNDFQKGDIAEGYSVSREKKESFPLTVTSAQKNPTAFYLCASSITARGTEAFFGQGTRLTVV.

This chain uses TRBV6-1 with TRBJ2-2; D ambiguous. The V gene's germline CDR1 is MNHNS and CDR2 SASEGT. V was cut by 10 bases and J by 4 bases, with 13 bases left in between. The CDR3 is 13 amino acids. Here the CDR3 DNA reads TGTGCCACCCGACCTTTATCCACCGGGGAGCTGTTTTTT. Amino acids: CATRPLSTGELFF.

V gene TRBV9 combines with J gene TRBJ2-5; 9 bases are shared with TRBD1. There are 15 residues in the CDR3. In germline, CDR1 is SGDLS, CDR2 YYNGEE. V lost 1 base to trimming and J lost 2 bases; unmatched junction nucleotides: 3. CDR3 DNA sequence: TGTGCCAGCAGCGTAACAGGGGGCTTACAAGAGACCCAGTACTTC. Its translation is CASSVTGGLQETQYF.

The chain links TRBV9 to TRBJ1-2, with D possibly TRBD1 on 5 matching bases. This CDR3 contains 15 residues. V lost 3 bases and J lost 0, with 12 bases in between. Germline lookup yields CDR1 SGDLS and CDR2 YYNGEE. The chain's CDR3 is CASSALGRSNYGYTF. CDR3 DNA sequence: TGTGCCAGCAGCGCATTGGGACGGTCTAACTATGGCTACACCTTC. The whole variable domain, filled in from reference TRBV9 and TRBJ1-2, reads DSGVTQTPKHLITATGQRVTLRCSPRSGDLSVYWYQQSLDQGLQFLIQYYNGEERAKGNILERFSAQQFPDLHSELNLSSLELGDSALYFCASSALGRSNYGYTFGSGTRLTVV.

The CDR3 bases are TGCGCCAGCAGCTTGGGGACAGGAGCCTACGAGCAGTACTTC. It translates to CASSLGTGAYEQYF. The chain recombines TRBV5-1 with TRBJ2-7; TRBD1 matches at 7 bases. CDR1 is SGHRS and CDR2 is YFSETQ in the germline V gene. This CDR3 spans 14 amino acids. Trimming took 0 bases from V and 2 from J; bases not matched to a gene: 2.

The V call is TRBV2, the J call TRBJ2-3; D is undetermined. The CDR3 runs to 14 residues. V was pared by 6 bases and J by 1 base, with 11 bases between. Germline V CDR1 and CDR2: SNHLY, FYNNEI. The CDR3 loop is CASSPDSRTDTQYF. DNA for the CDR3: TGTGCCAGCAGCCCTGATTCACGCACAGATACGCAGTATTTT.

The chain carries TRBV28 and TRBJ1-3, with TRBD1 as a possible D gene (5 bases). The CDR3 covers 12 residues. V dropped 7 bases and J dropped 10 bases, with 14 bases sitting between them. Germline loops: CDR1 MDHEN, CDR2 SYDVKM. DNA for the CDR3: TGTGCCAGCACCCTGGGGAAGGGGACCATATATTTT. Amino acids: CASTLGKGTIYF.

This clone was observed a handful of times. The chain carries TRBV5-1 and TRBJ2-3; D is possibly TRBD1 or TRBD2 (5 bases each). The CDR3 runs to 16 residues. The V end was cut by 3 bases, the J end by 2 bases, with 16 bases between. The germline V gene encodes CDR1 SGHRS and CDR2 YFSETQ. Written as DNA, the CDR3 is TGCGCCAGCAGCTCCCAACGGGGCGGTACCACAGATACGCAGTATTTT. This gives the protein CASSSQRGGTTDTQYF.

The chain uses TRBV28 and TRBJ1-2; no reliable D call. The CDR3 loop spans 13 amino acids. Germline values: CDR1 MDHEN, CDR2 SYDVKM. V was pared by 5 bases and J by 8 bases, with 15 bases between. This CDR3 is CASSIGSPRGYTF. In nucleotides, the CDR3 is TGTGCCAGCAGTATAGGAAGTCCGCGGGGCTACACCTTC.

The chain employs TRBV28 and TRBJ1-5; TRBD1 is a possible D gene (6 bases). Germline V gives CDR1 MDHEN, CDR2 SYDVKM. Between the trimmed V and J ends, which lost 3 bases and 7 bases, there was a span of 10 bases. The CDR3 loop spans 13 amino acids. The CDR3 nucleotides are TGTGCCAGCAGTTTCACAGGGCAACAGCCCCAGCATTTT. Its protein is CASSFTGQQPQHF.

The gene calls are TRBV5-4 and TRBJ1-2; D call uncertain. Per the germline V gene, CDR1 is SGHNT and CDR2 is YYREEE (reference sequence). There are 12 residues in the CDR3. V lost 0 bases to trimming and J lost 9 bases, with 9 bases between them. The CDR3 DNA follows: TGTGCCAGCAGCTTGGCCAGTAGAAGCTACACCTTC. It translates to CASSLASRSYTF.

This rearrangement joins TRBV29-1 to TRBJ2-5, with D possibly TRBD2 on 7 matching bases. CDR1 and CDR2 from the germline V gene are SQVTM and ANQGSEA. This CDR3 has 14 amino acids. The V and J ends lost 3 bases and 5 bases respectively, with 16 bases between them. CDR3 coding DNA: TGCAGCGTTGACGTAGGGGGGGCTGGCGAGACCCAGTACTTC. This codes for CSVDVGGAGETQYF.

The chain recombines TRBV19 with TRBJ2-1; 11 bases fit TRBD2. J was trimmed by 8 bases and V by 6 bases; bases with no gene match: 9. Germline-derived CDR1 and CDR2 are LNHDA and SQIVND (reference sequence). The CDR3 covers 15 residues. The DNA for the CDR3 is TGTGCCAGTAGATTTAGCGGGAGGGCCACGTATGAGCAGTTCTTC. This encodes CASRFSGRATYEQFF.

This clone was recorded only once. The CDR3 coding sequence is TGTGCCAGCAGGATGCAGCCTAGCACAGATACGCAGTATTTT. This encodes CASRMQPSTDTQYF. This chain links TRBV2 with TRBJ2-3, with D unresolved. The germline V and J ends were trimmed by 6 bases and 0 bases, with 10 bases remaining between them. The CDR3 spans 14 residues. CDR1 and CDR2 from the germline V gene are SNHLY and FYNNEI.